This T cell receptor (beta chain) originates from a study of blood T cell repertoires in COVID-19. At the level of the study: Donors in the United States, Italy and Spain gave samples during acute or convalescent COVID-19. PBMCs, B-cell-depleted T cells, or T cells provided the cDNA or gDNA that made up the material.

Original methodology: Using reference gene primer amplification, nucleated cell counts were estimated. Measured with immunoSEQ multiplex PCR; TCRdb has only the in-frame clones, and not every one. V and J calls and clone size are those listed in that table; D and trimming were worked out from the DNA. The repertoire holds about 55,000 clones, more than 70% seen once, with roughly 25% in the top ten. Germline V lookup: CDR1 SGHAT, CDR2 FQNNGV. The ends lost 5 bases at V and 5 bases at J; junction bases unmatched: 6. CDR3 length: 14 residues. Sequencing was done on a sample of peripheral blood. The V gene is TRBV11-2, the J gene TRBJ1-2; 9 bases are a match to TRBD1. This TCR came from a woman of 80 years or more with acute or convalescent COVID-19. The CDR3 nucleotides read TGTGCCAGCAGCCCGGGACAGGGCAAGTATGGCTACACCTTC. Residues: CASSPGQGKYGYTF.